This TCR beta chain was profiled in a study of monozygotic twins with inflammatory bowel disease. In the case of this clonotype: Its antigen remains unknown.

CDR3 length: 14 residues. Study conclusions and caveats: Healthy twins showed more clonotype sharing with others than IBD patients, especially patients with disease activity.

Investigators made cDNA in eight separate reactions per sample. No DNA is given; TCRdb re-called the 5' RACE reads and lists each CDR3 protein once. The record lists under 150,000 distinct CDR3 sequences, of which the ten most abundant hold less than 2.5%. The sequence was obtained from a human donor with ulcerative colitis or Crohn's disease, or a healthy co-twin of an affected twin (not recorded which). Sequences were obtained from blood. This sequence joins TRBV21-1 and TRBJ1-3; the D call of TRBD1 rests on TCRdb alone, since no DNA is present to check it. TRBV21-1 is assigned pseudogene status. CDR3 loop: CASSKIRGFDTIYF.